The 9 T cell receptor beta chains below were found in one sample sequenced in a study of T cell repertoires in cytomegalovirus infection. Via MiXCR, TCRdb re-called the reads, giving one row per CDR3 protein. The sample records about 600,000 distinct CDR3 sequences, roughly 26% being singletons. Input material: CD8+ T cells from PBMCs. Receptors originate from a human donor in good health (CMV status not recorded). Some clones in this sample may be carry-over from other donors' samples.

This clonotype appeared a few times. The rearrangement joins TRBV28 to TRBJ2-7; 7 positions agree with TRBD1. V lost 4 bases and J lost 3; bases outside the gene matches: 3. CDR3 length equals 13 residues. Per the germline V gene, CDR1 is MDHEN and CDR2 is SYDVKM. In DNA form, the CDR3 reads TGTGCCAGCAGTTCAGGGACAGACTACGAGCAGTACGTC. Protein product: CASSSGTDYEQYV.

This clonotype was seen only a few times. The chain recombines TRBV2 with TRBJ2-7; tentatively, D is TRBD1 or TRBD2 (5 bases each). This CDR3 has 14 residues. V lost 6 bases and J lost 6, with 18 bases in between. Germline CDR1 SNHLY, CDR2 FYNNEI. The DNA for the CDR3 is TGTGCCAGCAGCGAGGGCGCGGGTGACAGCGAGCAGTACGTC. This sequence encodes CASSEGAGDSEQYV.

Only a few counts were recorded for this clonotype. The chain is built from TRBV7-9 and TRBJ2-1, with D perhaps matching TRBD1 or TRBD2 (5 bases each). Trimming cost V 4 bases and J 8 bases, with 15 bases left between them. Germline V gene data show CDR1 as SEHNR and CDR2 as FQNEAQ (reference sequence). This CDR3 has 14 residues. The CDR3 sequence is CASSSSFLGDEQFF. CDR3 DNA: TGTGCCAGCAGCTCCTCCTTCCTGGGGGATGAGCAGTTCTTC.

In its sample, this clonotype was seen a few times. This chain links TRBV7-9 with TRBJ2-1, with TRBD1 matching over 7 bases. V shed 5 bases, J shed 10 bases, and the junction held 8 bases outside the gene matches. The CDR3 is made up of 13 amino acids. The V gene's germline CDR1 is SEHNR and CDR2 FQNEAQ (reference sequence). This CDR3 reads CASSPTGEEEQFF. The CDR3 coding sequence is TGTGCCAGCAGCCCCACAGGGGAAGAGGAGCAGTTCTTC.

The J gene is TRBJ1-6, the V gene TRBV28, with 9 bases that match TRBD1. V lost 4 bases, J lost 12 bases, and 10 bases stayed unmatched. The CDR3 contains 15 residues. Germline values: CDR1 MDHEN, CDR2 SYDVKM. In DNA, the CDR3 is TGTGCCAGCAGTTCACCCGGGACAGGGCTACTACCCCTCCACTTT. Protein product: CASSSPGTGLLPLHF.

V is TRBV6-2 or TRBV6-3 and J is TRBJ2-7; no firm D call. V lost 8 bases and J 0 bases, leaving 11 bases between the germline ends. Germline V lookup: CDR1 MNHEY, CDR2 SVGEGT. CDR3 size: 13 residues. The CDR3: CASRFRSSYEQYV. The CDR3 DNA reads TGTGCCAGCCGTTTCCGGAGCTCCTACGAGCAGTACGTC.

The chain employs TRBV20-1 and TRBJ2-6; D tentatively fits TRBD1 or TRBD2 (5 bases each). Germline assignment: CDR1 DFQATT and CDR2 SNEGSKA (reference sequence). Trimming stripped 5 bases from V and 0 bases from J, with 14 bases between. The CDR3 runs 16 residues. DNA for the CDR3: TGCAGTGCTCCCGGGGCTTCAAGCTCTGGGGCCAACGTCCTGACTTTC. Translating it yields CSAPGASSSGANVLTF.

This chain links TRBV20-1 with TRBJ2-7; 7 nucleotides agree with TRBD1. CDR3 length: 14 amino acids. Trimming at V came to 0 bases and at J to 2 bases, leaving 4 bases not matched to a gene. CDR1 is DFQATT, CDR2 SNEGSKA, per germline (reference sequence). The CDR3 region is CSARDRDRPYEQYF. The CDR3 DNA follows: TGCAGTGCTAGAGATCGGGACAGACCCTACGAGCAGTACTTC.

This clonotype showed up many times. The chain employs TRBV7-9 and TRBJ2-1; 11 bases fit TRBD2. The CDR3 runs 17 residues. Trimming removed 5 bases from V and 0 bases from J; junction bases left unmatched: 6. Germline V lookup: CDR1 SEHNR, CDR2 FQNEAQ (reference sequence). CDR3 in DNA: TGTGCCAGCAGCCCAGAGACTAGCGGGGTCTCCTACAATGAGCAGTTCTTC. Translated, it gives CASSPETSGVSYNEQFF. The full variable domain, with the rest looked up from reference TRBV7-9 and TRBJ2-1, is DTGVSQNPRHKITKRGQNVTFRCDPISEHNRLYWYRQTLGQGPEFLTYFQNEAQLEKSRLLSDRFSAERPKGSFSTLEIQRTEQGDSAMYLCASSPETSGVSYNEQFFGPGTRLTVL.